This TCR beta chain was found in a study of identical twins. TCRdb re-analysed the 5' RACE reads in MiXCR, keeping a single row per CDR3 protein. The repertoire holds about 240,000 distinct CDR3 sequences, with over 9.5% as singletons. This clonotype has just a few counts. No antigen is known for it. V gave up 5 bases and J gave up 2 bases, with 13 bases separating them. Per the germline V gene, CDR1 is KGHSH and CDR2 is LQKENI. The CDR3 is 14 amino acids. Whole-study results and caveats: Fewer insertions characterized abundant cord blood beta clonotypes, whereas memory repertoires showed none.

The chain recombines TRBV18 with TRBJ2-7, with D perhaps matching TRBD1 or TRBD2 (5 bases each). This TCR derives from a man aged 45-60 years in good health. The sequenced material came from memory T cells sorted from blood. CDR3 sequence reads: CASSTGTSTYEQYF. The DNA of the CDR3 is TGTGCCAGCTCAACTGGGACGTCTACCTACGAGCAGTACTTC.